The clone carrying this T cell receptor (beta chain) was seen a single time. V was shortened by 6 bases and J by 7 bases, with 16 bases between the two germline ends. There are 13 residues in the CDR3. The germline gives CDR1 SGDLS, CDR2 YYNGEE. This specimen comes from a study of shared T cell receptors in the human thymus. Profiled with immunoSEQ multiplex PCR; TCRdb holds only in-frame clones, not every one. The sample shows hundreds of thousands of clones, about 89% of them seen only once. This sample was shared with a second study, whose subject was human thymus T cells. Turning to that study: Healthy Finnish infants undergoing corrective surgery for congenital heart defects provided the donor material. The thymus tissue came from resections taken during corrective heart surgery.

Source material: thymocytes. The TCR was taken from a boy under three years old with a congenital heart defect. The rearrangement uses TRBV9 and TRBJ1-2, with a weak D call TRBD1 (6 bases). CDR3 region: CASNGGGAFGYTF. DNA for the CDR3: TGTGCCAGCAATGGGGGGGGCGCTTTTGGCTACACCTTC.